Following are 5 T cell receptor beta chains from one sample sequenced in a study of vaccination and CD4 T cells after COVID-19. With the Oncomine TCR Beta short-read assay, DNA from cultured CD4+ T cells was sequenced. TCRdb re-called the PCR reads through MiXCR, storing one row per CDR3 protein. The sample carries more than 10,000 distinct CDR3 sequences, around half recorded once. The antigens for these receptors are not known. Described treatment: roughly 11-day PBMC culture with coronavirus spike peptide pools or control peptides (ViraFEST assay). The sequencing input was CD4+ T cells from blood, cultured in vitro. These receptors were taken from a human donor who had recovered from COVID-19.

This clonotype has a handful of counts. V and J are TRBV6-1 and TRBJ1-5; D is ambiguous. Looked up from germline, CDR1 is MNHNS and CDR2 is SASEGT. The CDR3 sequence is 13 residues long. V was trimmed by 3 bases and J by 5 bases, leaving 8 bases between them. The CDR3, as DNA: TGTGCCAGCAGTGACTACCCCGATCAGCCCCAGCATTTT. Translated: CASSDYPDQPQHF.

The genes are TRBV27 and TRBJ1-5, with D unresolved. V dropped 1 base and J dropped 9 bases, with 7 bases sitting between them. CDR3 length equals 12 residues. Germline CDR1 and CDR2: MNHEY and SMNVEV (reference sequence). The CDR3 protein is CASSLFLGPQHF. Written as DNA, the CDR3 is TGTGCCAGCAGTTTATTTCTCGGGCCCCAGCATTTT.

This clonotype came up a few times. The rearrangement joins TRBV6-5 to TRBJ1-2, with D perhaps TRBD1 (5 bases). Trimming cost V 0 bases and J 4 bases, with 12 bases left between them. CDR1 MNHEY and CDR2 SVGAGI come from the germline V gene. There are 15 residues in the CDR3. CDR3 in amino acids: CASSYSETAFYGYTF. The CDR3 nucleotides read TGTGCCAGCAGTTACTCGGAGACAGCCTTCTATGGCTACACCTTC.

This chain links TRBV27 with TRBJ1-1; D might be TRBD1 (6 bases). Germline CDR1 reads MNHEY; CDR2 reads SMNVEV (reference sequence). With 5 bases removed from V and 1 base from J, the gap between germline ends came to 17 bases. The CDR3 spans 16 residues. This CDR3 reads CASSPRLTGRNTEAFF. CDR3 DNA: TGTGCCAGCAGTCCACGCCTCACAGGGAGGAACACTGAAGCTTTCTTT.

The genes are TRBV20-1 and TRBJ2-2; 10 nucleotides line up with TRBD2. The CDR3 runs to 15 residues. CDR1 DFQATT and CDR2 SNEGSKA come from the germline V gene (reference sequence). Trimming cost V 3 bases and J 4 bases; bases outside gene matches: 5. The CDR3 sequence: CSARGLARGTGELFF. CDR3 DNA sequence: TGCAGTGCTAGGGGACTAGCGAGGGGCACCGGGGAGCTGTTTTTT.